The clone carrying this T cell receptor beta chain is labeled medium-sized (0.01 to 0.1%) based on frequency. Its antigen is not identified. Production of TCR beta libraries used UMI-labeled 5' RACE as the method. The authors' processing: Whichever TCR beta library was examined, it held between about 2,900 and 20,000 functional CDR3 beta clonotypes. Following a re-call of the 5' RACE reads, TCRdb has one entry per CDR3 protein and lacks DNA. The V and J calls and clone size come from TCRdb's table, not from the authors' own analysis. This repertoire comprises about 9,000 distinct CDR3 sequences; its ten largest clones make up about 15%. CDR1 is MNHEY and CDR2 is SMNVEV in the germline V gene (reference sequence). The CDR3 spans 13 residues. The data were taken from a study of human CD8 memory T cell subsets. The authors defined TPEX cells as CCR7+ PD-1+ TIGIT+ early memory CD8+ T cells carrying exhausted-like traits. The study used negative magnetic separation to enrich total CD8+ T cells. RNA came from duplicate vials of about 150,000 sorted CD8+ T cells per subset.

General study results and limits: Diversity was similarly high in stem-like memory and precursor exhausted T cells, which was not the case for effector memory cells.

This sequence was found in a human donor in good health. What was sequenced was CD8+ T cells from PBMCs. The chain combines TRBV27 with TRBJ1-1. This CDR3 reads CASSLYGNTEAFF.